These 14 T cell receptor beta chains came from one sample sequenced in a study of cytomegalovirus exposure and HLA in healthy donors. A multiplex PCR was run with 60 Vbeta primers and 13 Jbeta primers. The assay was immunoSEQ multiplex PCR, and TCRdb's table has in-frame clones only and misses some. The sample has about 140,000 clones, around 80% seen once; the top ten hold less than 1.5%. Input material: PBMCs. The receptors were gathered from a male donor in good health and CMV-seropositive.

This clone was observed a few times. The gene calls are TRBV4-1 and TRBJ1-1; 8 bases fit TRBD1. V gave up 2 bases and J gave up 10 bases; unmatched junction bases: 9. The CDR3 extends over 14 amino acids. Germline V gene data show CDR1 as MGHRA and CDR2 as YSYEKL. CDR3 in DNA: TGCGCCAGCAGCCAAACGGACAGGGTTCTATTAGCTTTCTTT. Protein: CASSQTDRVLLAFF.

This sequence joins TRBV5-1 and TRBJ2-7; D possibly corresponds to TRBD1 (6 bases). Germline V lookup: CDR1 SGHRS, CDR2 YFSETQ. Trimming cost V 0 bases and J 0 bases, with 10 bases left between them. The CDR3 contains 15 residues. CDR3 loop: CASSLGDKSSYEQYF. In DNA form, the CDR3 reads TGCGCCAGCAGCTTGGGGGACAAGAGCTCCTACGAGCAGTACTTC.

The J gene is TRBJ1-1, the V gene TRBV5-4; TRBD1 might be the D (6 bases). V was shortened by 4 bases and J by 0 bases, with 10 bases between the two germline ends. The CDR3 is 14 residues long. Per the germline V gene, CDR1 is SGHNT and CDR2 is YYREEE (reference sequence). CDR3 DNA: TGTGCCAGCAGCCCCCAGGGGTTGAACACTGAAGCTTTCTTT. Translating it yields CASSPQGLNTEAFF. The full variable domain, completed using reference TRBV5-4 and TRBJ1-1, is ETGVTQSPTHLIKTRGQQVTLRCSSQSGHNTVSWYQQALGQGPQFIFQYYREEENGRGNFPPRFSGLQFPNYSSELNVNALELDDSALYLCASSPQGLNTEAFFGQGTRLTVV.

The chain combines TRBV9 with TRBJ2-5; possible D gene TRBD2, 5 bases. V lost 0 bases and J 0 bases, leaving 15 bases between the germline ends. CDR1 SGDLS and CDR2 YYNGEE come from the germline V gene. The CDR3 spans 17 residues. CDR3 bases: TGTGCCAGCAGCGTAGGACGGGGAGCCACGTACCAAGAGACCCAGTACTTC. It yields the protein CASSVGRGATYQETQYF.

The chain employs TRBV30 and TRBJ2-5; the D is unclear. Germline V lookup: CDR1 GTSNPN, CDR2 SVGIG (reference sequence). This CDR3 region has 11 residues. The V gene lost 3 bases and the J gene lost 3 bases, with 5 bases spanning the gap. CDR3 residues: CAWSLKETQYF. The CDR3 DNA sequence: TGTGCCTGGAGCCTAAAAGAGACCCAGTACTTC.

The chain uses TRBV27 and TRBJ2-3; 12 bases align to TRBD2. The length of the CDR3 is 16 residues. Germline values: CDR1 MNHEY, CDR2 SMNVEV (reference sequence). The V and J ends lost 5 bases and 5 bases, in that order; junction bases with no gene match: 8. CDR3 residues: CASSLTSGGWGDTQYF. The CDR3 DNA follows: TGTGCCAGCAGTCTCACTAGCGGGGGGTGGGGAGATACGCAGTATTTT.

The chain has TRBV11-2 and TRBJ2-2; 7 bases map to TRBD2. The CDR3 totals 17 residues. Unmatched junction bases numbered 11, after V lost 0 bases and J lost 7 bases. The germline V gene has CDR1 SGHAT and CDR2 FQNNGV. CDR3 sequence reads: CASSLEREAGYIGELFF. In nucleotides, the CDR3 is TGTGCCAGCAGCTTAGAAAGGGAAGCGGGGTATATCGGGGAGCTGTTTTTT.

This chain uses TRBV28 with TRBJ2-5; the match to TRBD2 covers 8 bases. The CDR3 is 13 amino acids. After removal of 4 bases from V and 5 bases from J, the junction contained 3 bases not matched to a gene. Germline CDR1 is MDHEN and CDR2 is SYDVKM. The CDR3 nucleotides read TGTGCCAGCAGTTCCGGCGGGAGGGAGACCCAGTACTTC. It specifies CASSSGGRETQYF.

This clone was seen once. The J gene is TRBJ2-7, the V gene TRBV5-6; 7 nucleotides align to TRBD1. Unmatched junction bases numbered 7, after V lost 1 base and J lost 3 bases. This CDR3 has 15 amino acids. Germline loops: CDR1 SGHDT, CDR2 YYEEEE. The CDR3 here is CASSLSGTAFYEQYF. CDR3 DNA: TGTGCCAGCAGCTTGAGTGGGACAGCGTTCTACGAGCAGTACTTC.

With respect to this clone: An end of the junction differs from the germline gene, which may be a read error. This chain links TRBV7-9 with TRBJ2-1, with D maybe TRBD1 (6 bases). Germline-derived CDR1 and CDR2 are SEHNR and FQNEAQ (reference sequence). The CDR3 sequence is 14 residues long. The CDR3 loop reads CSSSLLLGAGEQFF. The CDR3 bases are TGTTCCAGCAGCTTACTTTTGGGGGCCGGTGAGCAGTTCTTC.

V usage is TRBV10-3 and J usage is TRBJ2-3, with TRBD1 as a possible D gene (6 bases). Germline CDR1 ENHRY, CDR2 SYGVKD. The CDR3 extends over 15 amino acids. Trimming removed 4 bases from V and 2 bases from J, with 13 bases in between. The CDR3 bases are TGTGCCATCAGTGCCCTAGACAGGTACACAGATACGCAGTATTTT. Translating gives CAISALDRYTDTQYF.

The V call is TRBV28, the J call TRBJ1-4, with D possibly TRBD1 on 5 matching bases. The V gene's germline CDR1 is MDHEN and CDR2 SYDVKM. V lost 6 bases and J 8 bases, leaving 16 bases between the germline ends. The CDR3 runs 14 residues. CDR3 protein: CASRLRGSGEKLFF. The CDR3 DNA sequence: TGTGCCAGCAGGCTTCGCGGATCAGGGGAAAAACTGTTTTTT.

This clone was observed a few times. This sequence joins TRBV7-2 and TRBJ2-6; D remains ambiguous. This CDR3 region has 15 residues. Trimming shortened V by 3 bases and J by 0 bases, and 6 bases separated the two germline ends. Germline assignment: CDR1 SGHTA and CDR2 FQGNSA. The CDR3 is CASSFTHSGANVLTF. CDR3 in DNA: TGTGCCAGCAGCTTCACACACTCTGGGGCCAACGTCCTGACTTTC.

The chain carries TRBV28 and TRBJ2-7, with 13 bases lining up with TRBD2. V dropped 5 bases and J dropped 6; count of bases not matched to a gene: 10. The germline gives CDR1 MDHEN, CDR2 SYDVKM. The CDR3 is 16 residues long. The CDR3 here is CASSAPWTSGSFEQYF. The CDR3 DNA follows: TGTGCCAGCAGTGCACCTTGGACTAGCGGGAGCTTCGAGCAGTACTTC.